This T cell receptor beta chain was recovered during a study of cytomegalovirus exposure and HLA in healthy donors. Study results and caveats: Association of a missense DCLRE1C variant with TCR beta V- and J-gene trimming was reported in a later analysis.

The CDR3 totals 13 residues. Losses at the gene ends were 5 bases for V and 3 bases for J; bases not matched to a gene: 2. CDR1 SEHNR and CDR2 FQNEAQ come from the germline V gene (reference sequence). A word on this clone: Its target is unknown.

Primers: 60 Vbeta forward and 13 Jbeta reverse. Sequenced by immunoSEQ multiplex PCR; TCRdb stores in-frame clones only, minus some. Of some 200,000 clones in the sample, about four fifths were seen once. The source of this sequence is a female donor in good health and CMV-seronegative. The chain carries TRBV7-9 and TRBJ2-7; 9 bases match TRBD1. The material sequenced was PBMCs. The CDR3 DNA is TGTGCCAGCAGCCTGGACAGGGGCTACGAGCAGTACTTC. The encoded protein is CASSLDRGYEQYF.